The following is a T cell receptor beta chain sequence with its context. Its antigen remains unknown. This specimen comes from a study of CXCR3-negative and CXCR3-positive naive CD8 T cells. At the level of the study: The dataset comprises 110 million to 150 million TRB reads in total, with about 1.5 +/- 0.3 million reads per library.

This CDR3 region has 15 residues. Germline values: CDR1 SGHRS, CDR2 YFSETQ. Study outcomes and limitations: The study found comparably high diversity in both naive subsets and much lower diversity in memory CD8+ cells.

5' RACE that incorporated UMI labels was used to prepare the TRB cDNA libraries. Each CDR3 protein gets one entry in TCRdb, which reprocessed the 5' RACE reads and gives no DNA. Its listing shows 65,000 to 75,000 distinct CDR3 sequences. V usage is TRBV5-1 and J usage is TRBJ2-1; TCRdb names TRBD2, which stays unverified in the absence of DNA. The sequencing input was naive CXCR3- CD8+ T cells from blood. The subset: CD45RO-CCR7+CD27+CD95- naive CD8+ T cells lacking CXCR3 (TNR3-). The TCR originated in a human donor in good health. Some clones in this sample may be carry-over from other donors' samples. The CDR3 loop reads CASSTSGGDYNEQFF.